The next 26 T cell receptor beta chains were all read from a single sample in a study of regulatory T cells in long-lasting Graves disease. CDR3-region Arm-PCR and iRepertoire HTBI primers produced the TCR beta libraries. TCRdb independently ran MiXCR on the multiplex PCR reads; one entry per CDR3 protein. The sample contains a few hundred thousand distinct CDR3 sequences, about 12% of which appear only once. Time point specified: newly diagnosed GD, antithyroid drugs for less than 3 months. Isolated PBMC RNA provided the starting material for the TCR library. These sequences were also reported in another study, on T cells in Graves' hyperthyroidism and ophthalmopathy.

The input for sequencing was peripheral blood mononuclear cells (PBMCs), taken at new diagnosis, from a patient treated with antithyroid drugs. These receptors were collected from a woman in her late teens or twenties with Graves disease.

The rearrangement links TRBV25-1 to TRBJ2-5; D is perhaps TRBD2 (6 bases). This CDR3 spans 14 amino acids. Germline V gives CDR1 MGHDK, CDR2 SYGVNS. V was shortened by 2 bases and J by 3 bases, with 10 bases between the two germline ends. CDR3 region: CASSEEGGKETQYF. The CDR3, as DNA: TGTGCCAGCAGTGAAGAGGGCGGGAAAGAGACCCAGTACTTC.

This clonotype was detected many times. The CDR3 loop reads CASSFRTSGNYEQYF. The CDR3 nucleotides read TGTGCCAGCAGTTTTCGGACTAGCGGAAACTACGAGCAGTACTTC. The chain couples TRBV28 to TRBJ2-7; TRBD2 aligns across 10 bases. The CDR3 is 15 residues long. With V trimmed by 3 bases and J by 3 bases, 5 bases remained unmatched. In germline, CDR1 is MDHEN, CDR2 SYDVKM.

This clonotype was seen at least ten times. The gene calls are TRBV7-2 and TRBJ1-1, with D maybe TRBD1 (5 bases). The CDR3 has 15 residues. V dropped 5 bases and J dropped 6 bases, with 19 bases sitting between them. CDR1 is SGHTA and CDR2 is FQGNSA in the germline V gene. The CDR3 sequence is CASSRRAGGEAEAFF. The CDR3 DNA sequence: TGTGCCAGCAGCCGACGCGCTGGGGGAGAAGCTGAAGCTTTCTTT.

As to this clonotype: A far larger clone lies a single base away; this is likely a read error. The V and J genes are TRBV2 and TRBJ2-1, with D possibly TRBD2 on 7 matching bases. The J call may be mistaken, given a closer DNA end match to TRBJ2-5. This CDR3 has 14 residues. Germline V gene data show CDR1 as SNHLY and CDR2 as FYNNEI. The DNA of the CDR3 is TGTGCCACCCGTCCGGACAGAGGGGGGGGGACCCAGTACTTC. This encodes CATRPDRGGGTQYF.

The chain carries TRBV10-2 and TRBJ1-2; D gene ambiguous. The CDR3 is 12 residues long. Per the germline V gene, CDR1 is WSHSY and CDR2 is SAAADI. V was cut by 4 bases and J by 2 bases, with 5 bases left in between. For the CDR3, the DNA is TGCGCCAGCAGTGTACTGAACTATGGCTACACCTTC. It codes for CASSVLNYGYTF.

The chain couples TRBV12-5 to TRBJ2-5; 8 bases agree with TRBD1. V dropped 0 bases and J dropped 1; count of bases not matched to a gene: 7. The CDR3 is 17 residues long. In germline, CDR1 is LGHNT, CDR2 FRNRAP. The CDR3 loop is CASGLVLVQGVQETQYF. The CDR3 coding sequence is TGTGCTAGTGGTTTGGTACTGGTACAGGGGGTCCAAGAGACCCAGTACTTC.

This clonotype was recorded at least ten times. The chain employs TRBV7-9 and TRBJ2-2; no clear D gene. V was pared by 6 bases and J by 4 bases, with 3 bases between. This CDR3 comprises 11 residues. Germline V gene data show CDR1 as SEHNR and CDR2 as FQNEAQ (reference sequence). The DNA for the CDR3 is TGTGCCAGCAGAGTCACCGGGGAGCTGTTTTTT. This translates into CASRVTGELFF.

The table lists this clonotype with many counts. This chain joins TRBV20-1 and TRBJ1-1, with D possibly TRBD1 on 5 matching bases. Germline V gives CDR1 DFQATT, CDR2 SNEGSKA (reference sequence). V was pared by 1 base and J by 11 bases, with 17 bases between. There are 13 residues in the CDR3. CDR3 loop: CSARAPGGADAFF. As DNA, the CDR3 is TGCAGTGCTAGAGCCCCGGGGGGAGCGGACGCTTTCTTT.

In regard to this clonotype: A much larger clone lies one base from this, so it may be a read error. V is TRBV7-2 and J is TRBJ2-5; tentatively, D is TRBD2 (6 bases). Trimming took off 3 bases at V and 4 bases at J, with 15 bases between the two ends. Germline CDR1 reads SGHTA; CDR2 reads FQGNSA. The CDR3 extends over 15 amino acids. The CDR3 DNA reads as TGTACCAGCAGCTTGGTAGGAGGGACGGCAGAGACCCAGTACTTC. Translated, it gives CTSSLVGGTAETQYF.

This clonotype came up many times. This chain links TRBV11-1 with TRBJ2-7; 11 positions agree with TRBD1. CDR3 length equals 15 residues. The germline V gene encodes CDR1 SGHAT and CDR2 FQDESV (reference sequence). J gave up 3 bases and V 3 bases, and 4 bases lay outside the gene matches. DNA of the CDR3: TGTGCCAGCAGCTTCCTCGGGACAGGGGGCTACGAGCAGTACTTC. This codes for CASSFLGTGGYEQYF.

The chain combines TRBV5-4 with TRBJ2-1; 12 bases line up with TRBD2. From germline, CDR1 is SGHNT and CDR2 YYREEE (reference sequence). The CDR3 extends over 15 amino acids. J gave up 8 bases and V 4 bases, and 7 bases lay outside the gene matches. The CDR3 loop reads CASSPTSGSADEQFF. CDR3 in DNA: TGTGCCAGCAGCCCGACTAGCGGGAGCGCCGATGAGCAGTTCTTC.

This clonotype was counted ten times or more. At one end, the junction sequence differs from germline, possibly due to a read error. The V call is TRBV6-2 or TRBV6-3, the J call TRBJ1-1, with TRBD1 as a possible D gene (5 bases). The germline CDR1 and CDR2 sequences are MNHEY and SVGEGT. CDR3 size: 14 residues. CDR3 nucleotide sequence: TGTGCCAGCAGCTACTATGGGGGTAACACTGAAGCTTTCTTT. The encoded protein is CASSYYGGNTEAFF.

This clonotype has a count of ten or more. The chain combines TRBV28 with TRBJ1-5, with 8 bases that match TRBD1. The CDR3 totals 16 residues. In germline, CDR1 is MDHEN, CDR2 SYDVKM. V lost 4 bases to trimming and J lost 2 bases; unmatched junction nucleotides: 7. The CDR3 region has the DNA TGTGCCAGCAGTTACAGGGGGTGGTATCGCAATCAGCCCCAGCATTTT. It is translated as CASSYRGWYRNQPQHF.

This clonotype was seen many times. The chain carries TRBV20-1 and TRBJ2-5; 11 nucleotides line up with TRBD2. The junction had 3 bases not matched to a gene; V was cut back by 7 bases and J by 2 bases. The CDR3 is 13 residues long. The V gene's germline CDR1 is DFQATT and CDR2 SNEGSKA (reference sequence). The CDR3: CSVIAGGQETQYF. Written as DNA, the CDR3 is TGCAGTGTTATAGCGGGGGGGCAAGAGACCCAGTACTTC.

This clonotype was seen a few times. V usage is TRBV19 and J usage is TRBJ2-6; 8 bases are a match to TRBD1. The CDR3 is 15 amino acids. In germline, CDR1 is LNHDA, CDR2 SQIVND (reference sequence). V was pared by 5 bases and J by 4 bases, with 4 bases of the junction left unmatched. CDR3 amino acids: CASSRDRPGANVLTF. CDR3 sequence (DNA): TGTGCCAGTAGTCGGGACAGGCCCGGGGCCAACGTCCTGACTTTC.

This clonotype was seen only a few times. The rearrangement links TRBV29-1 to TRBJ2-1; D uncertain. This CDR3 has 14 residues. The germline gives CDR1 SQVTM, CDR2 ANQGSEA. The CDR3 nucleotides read TGCAGTACCACCCGGGTCCCGGATTACAATGAGCAGTTCTTC. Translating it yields CSTTRVPDYNEQFF.

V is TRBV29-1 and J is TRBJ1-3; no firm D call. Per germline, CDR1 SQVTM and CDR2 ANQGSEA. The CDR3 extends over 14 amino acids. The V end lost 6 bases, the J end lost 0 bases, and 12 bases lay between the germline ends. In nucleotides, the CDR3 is TGCAGCGTCCACAGTGGCTTCTCTGGAAACACCATATATTTT. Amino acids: CSVHSGFSGNTIYF.

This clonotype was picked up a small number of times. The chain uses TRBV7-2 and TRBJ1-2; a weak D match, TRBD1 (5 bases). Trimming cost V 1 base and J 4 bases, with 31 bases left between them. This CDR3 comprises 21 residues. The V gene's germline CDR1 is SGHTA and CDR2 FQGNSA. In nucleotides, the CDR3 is TGTGCCAGCAGCTTAGTTACCCTCTTCGTCGGTAAGGGACTTAATACCTATGGCTACACCTTC. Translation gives CASSLVTLFVGKGLNTYGYTF.

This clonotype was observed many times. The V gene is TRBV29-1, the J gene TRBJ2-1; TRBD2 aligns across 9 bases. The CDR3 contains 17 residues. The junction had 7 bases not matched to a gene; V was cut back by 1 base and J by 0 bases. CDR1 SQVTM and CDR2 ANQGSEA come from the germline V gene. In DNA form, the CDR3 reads TGCAGCGTTGAAGCCGCTAGCGGGAAAGACTCCTACAATGAGCAGTTCTTC. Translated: CSVEAASGKDSYNEQFF.

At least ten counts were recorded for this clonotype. CDR3 DNA sequence: TGTGCCAGCAGTTCACCCCGGAGGACAGGGACTGAAGCTTTCTTT. This codes for CASSSPRRTGTEAFF. The genes are TRBV12-3 or TRBV12-4 and TRBJ1-1, with 8 bases identical to TRBD1. Germline trimming cut 4 bases from V and 5 bases from J; bases unmatched to any gene: 9. The CDR3 consists of 15 residues.

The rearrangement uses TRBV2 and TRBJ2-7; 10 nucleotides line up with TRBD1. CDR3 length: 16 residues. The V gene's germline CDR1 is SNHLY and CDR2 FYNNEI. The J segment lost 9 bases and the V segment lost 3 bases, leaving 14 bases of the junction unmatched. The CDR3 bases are TGTGCCAGCAGTGATTCGTGGGACAGGGGATTTATCGGGCAGTACTTC. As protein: CASSDSWDRGFIGQYF.

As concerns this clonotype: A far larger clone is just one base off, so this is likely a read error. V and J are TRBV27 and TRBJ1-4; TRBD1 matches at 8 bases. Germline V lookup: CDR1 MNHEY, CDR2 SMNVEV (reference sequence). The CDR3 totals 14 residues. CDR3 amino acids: CASSENRGNEKLYF. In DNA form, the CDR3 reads TGTGCCAGCAGTGAGAACAGGGGGAATGAAAAACTGTATTTT.

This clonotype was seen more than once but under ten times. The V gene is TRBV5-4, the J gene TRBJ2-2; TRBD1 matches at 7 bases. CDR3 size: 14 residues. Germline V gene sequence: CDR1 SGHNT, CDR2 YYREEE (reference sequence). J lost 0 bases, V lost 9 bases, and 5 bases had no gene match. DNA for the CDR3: TGTGCCATACCGGGGACAGCGAACACCGGGGAGCTGTTTTTT. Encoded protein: CAIPGTANTGELFF.

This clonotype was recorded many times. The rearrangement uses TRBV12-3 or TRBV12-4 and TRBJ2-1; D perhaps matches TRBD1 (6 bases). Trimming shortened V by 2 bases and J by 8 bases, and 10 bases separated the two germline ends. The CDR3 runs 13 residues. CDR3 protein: CASSLWGHDEQFF. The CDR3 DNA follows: TGTGCCAGCAGTTTATGGGGGCACGATGAGCAGTTCTTC.

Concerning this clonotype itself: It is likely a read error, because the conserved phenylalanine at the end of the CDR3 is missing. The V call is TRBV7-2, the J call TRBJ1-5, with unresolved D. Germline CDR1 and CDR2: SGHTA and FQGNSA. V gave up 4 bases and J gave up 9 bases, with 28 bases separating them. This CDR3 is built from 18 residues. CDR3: CASSSQSPWVGVSWPQHS. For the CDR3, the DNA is TGTGCCAGCAGCTCCCAGTCCCCGTGGGTAGGTGTGTCTTGGCCCCAGCATTCT.

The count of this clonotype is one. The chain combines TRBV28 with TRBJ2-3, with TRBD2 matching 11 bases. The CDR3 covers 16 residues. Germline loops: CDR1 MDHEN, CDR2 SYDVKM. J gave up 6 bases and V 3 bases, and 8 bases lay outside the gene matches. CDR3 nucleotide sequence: TGTGCCAGCAGTTTTGAACTAGCGGGAGTGGTGGATACGCAGTATTTT. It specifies CASSFELAGVVDTQYF.